This TCR beta chain was sequenced during a study of regulatory T cells in long-lasting Graves disease. Study-level findings and limits: Persistent disease was characterized by preferential usage of TRBV28, TRBJ1-2 and TRBJ2-5. Persistent patients shared more public clonotypes (over 2,500) than new patients (under 1,000).

In regard to this clonotype: The target antigen is unknown.

CDR3-region Arm-PCR and iRepertoire HTBI primers produced the TCR beta libraries. TCRdb called the multiplex PCR reads again in MiXCR, with one record for every CDR3 protein. The table includes around 450,000 distinct CDR3 sequences, 20% to 25% detected once. The CDR3 runs 14 residues. Per the germline V gene, CDR1 is LNHDA and CDR2 is SQIVND (reference sequence). V was clipped by 6 bases and J by 11 bases, with 21 bases between them. Indicated time point: persistent/refractory GD, antithyroid drugs over 5 years with positive TRAb. The TCR library was made from RNA that had been extracted from PBMCs in TRIzol.

J is TRBJ2-3 and V is TRBV19; the D is unclear. Specimen: peripheral blood mononuclear cells (PBMCs), collected when the disease was refractory, from a patient treated with antithyroid drugs. The sequence was obtained from a female donor with Graves disease. CDR3 amino acids: CASSGQVLSGGQYF. The CDR3 region has the DNA TGTGCCAGTAGCGGGCAAGTACTCTCCGGTGGGCAGTATTTT.